The subject of this entry is one T cell receptor (beta chain). What it binds is not known. There are 15 residues in the CDR3. Germline CDR1 reads MNHEY; CDR2 reads SVGAGI. Between the trimmed V and J ends, which lost 2 bases and 1 base, there was a span of 12 bases. RNA extraction was followed by reverse transcription into cDNA, which acted as the sequencing template. Clones were sequenced by immunoSEQ multiplex PCR, and TCRdb holds only the in-frame ones, with some missing. The sample yields 130,000 or so clones, about 86% seen once. The data belong to a study of CD8+ T cells in alopecia areata. Study-wide background: The share of scalp area affected provided the severity score for treated patients. General observations from the study: Especially in alopecia totalis/universalis, lesional scalp showed greater clonality than normal scalp did.

This sample's treatment: oral pan-JAK inhibitor, 5-10 mg twice daily. The chain links TRBV6-5 to TRBJ2-7, with D maybe TRBD1 (5 bases). The sample here was CD8+ T cells sorted from blood, taken at week 4, from a patient treated with tofacitinib. The origin of this receptor is a human donor with alopecia areata. CDR3 in amino acids: CASSYDSAGSYEQYF. For the CDR3, the DNA is TGTGCCAGCAGTTACGACAGCGCTGGATCCTACGAGCAGTACTTC.